This T cell receptor (beta chain) is from a study of blood T cells in healthy people across ages. V shed 0 bases, J shed 4 bases, and the junction held 5 bases outside the gene matches. Germline V gene data show CDR1 as ENHRY and CDR2 as SYGVKD. The CDR3 is 16 amino acids. Peripheral blood was drawn, ten milliliters per donor. The use of a sample-barcoded 5' primer and a J-beta primer mix characterized a second PCR of about 7 to 12 cycles. TCRdb re-analysed the 5' RACE reads in MiXCR, keeping a single row per CDR3 protein. The table records 730,000 or so distinct CDR3 sequences, around 46% of them present only once.

The origin of this receptor is a woman aged 55-70 years in good health. The sequencing sample was made of blood. The chain is built from TRBV10-3 and TRBJ1-5; TRBD1 matches 8 bases. CDR3 region: CAISESKQGGNQPQHF. In nucleotides, the CDR3 is TGTGCCATCAGTGAGTCGAAACAGGGGGGGAATCAGCCCCAGCATTTT.